What follows are 6 T cell receptor beta chains derived from one specimen sequenced in a study of T cell changes during pregnancy in multiple sclerosis. Sequencing used immunoSEQ multiplex PCR; TCRdb keeps in-frame clones, though not all of them. The table has 60,000 to 85,000 clones, around 94% seen once. The sequences come from peripheral blood, collected in the third trimester of pregnancy. The receptor set was obtained from a female donor with multiple sclerosis, enrolled in a pregnancy study.

This sequence joins TRBV19 and TRBJ2-7; the match to TRBD1 covers 9 bases. The germline gives CDR1 LNHDA, CDR2 SQIVND (reference sequence). The V gene end was trimmed by 2 bases and the J gene end by 5 bases; junction bases not matched to a gene: 10. The CDR3 covers 16 residues. The DNA for the CDR3 is TGTGCCAGTAGTATAAGGTACGGGGACAGGGCCCACGAGCAGTACTTC. Its protein product is CASSIRYGDRAHEQYF.

The chain recombines TRBV30 with TRBJ1-6, with TRBD1 identical over 10 bases. The junction had 5 bases not matched to a gene; V was cut back by 3 bases and J by 9 bases. The CDR3 has 14 amino acids. Germline V CDR1 and CDR2: GTSNPN, SVGIG (reference sequence). The CDR3 coding sequence is TGTGCCTGGAGGCAAGGGACAGGGGTTTCACCCCTCCACTTT. The encoded protein is CAWRQGTGVSPLHF.

V and J are TRBV5-1 and TRBJ2-7; TRBD2 matches 8 bases. Germline-derived CDR1 and CDR2 are SGHRS and YFSETQ. The trim removed 4 bases at V and 0 bases at J, leaving 6 bases unmatched. The CDR3 is 15 residues long. CDR3 region: CASSPGLAPSYEQYF. The CDR3 DNA is TGCGCCAGCAGCCCCGGACTAGCCCCCTCCTACGAGCAGTACTTC. Full variable domain (missing parts from reference TRBV5-1 and TRBJ2-7): KAGVTQTPRYLIKTRGQQVTLSCSPISGHRSVSWYQQTPGQGLQFLFEYFSETQRNKGNFPGRFSGRQFSNSRSEMNVSTLELGDSALYLCASSPGLAPSYEQYFGPGTRLTVT.

J is TRBJ1-1 and V is TRBV2; weak D call: TRBD1 (5 bases). This CDR3 comprises 14 residues. The germline V gene has CDR1 SNHLY and CDR2 FYNNEI. V lost 10 bases and J lost 1, with 16 bases in between. This chain's CDR3 is CAISGPIGNTEAFF. DNA of the CDR3: TGTGCCATCTCAGGGCCAATTGGGAACACTGAAGCTTTCTTT. Supplemented by reference TRBV2 and TRBJ1-1, the full variable domain reads EPEVTQTPSHQVTQMGQEVILRCVPISNHLYFYWYRQILGQKVEFLVSFYNNEISEKSEIFDDQFSVERPDGSNFTLKIRSTKLEDSAMYFCAISGPIGNTEAFFGQGTRLTVV.

The V and J genes are TRBV5-4 and TRBJ2-7, with D possibly TRBD2 on 5 matching bases. Germline CDR1 reads SGHNT; CDR2 reads YYREEE (reference sequence). This CDR3 spans 14 amino acids. V lost 0 bases and J 8 bases, leaving 15 bases between the germline ends. Here the CDR3 reads CASSLEAAGDKQYF. The CDR3, as DNA: TGTGCCAGCAGCTTGGAGGCTGCCGGGGATAAGCAGTACTTC. Together with reference TRBV5-4 and TRBJ2-7, the CDR3 gives the full variable domain: ETGVTQSPTHLIKTRGQQVTLRCSSQSGHNTVSWYQQALGQGPQFIFQYYREEENGRGNFPPRFSGLQFPNYSSELNVNALELDDSALYLCASSLEAAGDKQYFGPGTRLTVT.

The chain couples TRBV6-6 to TRBJ1-2; no reliable D call. Germline V gene data show CDR1 as MNHNY and CDR2 as SVGAGI (reference sequence). This CDR3 region has 11 residues. V dropped 9 bases and J dropped 2 bases, with 7 bases sitting between them. The CDR3 here is CASLENYGYTF. CDR3 coding DNA: TGTGCCAGTCTGGAGAACTATGGCTACACCTTC.